Each of the 9 T cell receptor beta chains below was sequenced from the same sample in a study of human T cells and chemical hapten exposure. The sample's time point: pre-sensitization, week 0. Treatment denoted: therapeutic diphenylcyclopropenone sensitization with weekly scalp DPC. TCRdb reprocessed the RACE reads with MiXCR, giving one entry per CDR3 protein. The sample lists 300,000 to 450,000 distinct CDR3 sequences; 5% to 6.5% were seen once. The material was whole blood, obtained in connection with sensitization to the hapten diphenylcyclopropenone (DPC). These receptors were obtained from a young woman with alopecia areata. Some clones in this sample may be carry-over from other donors' samples.

This clonotype was seen many times. This chain connects TRBV29-1 to TRBJ2-3; 10 positions match TRBD1. Germline V gives CDR1 SQVTM, CDR2 ANQGSEA. The CDR3 length is 13 residues. The CDR3 DNA follows: TGCAGTATCCCGACAGGGGGCGTAGATACGCAGTATTTT. It codes for CSIPTGGVDTQYF.

There are many counts of this clonotype. This chain joins TRBV15 and TRBJ1-1, with 8 bases lining up with TRBD1. The CDR3 sequence is 15 residues long. Trimming at V came to 3 bases and at J to 5 bases, leaving 8 bases not matched to a gene. CDR1 is LNHNV and CDR2 is YYDKDF in the germline V gene (reference sequence). CDR3 protein: CATSSGRGLRTEAFF. CDR3 in DNA: TGTGCCACCAGCAGTGGCAGGGGGCTAAGGACTGAAGCTTTCTTT.

As DNA, the CDR3 is TGTGCCAGCAGCGCCCGGGAATCTGGTCTATCCTCCTACGAGCAGTACTTC. This sequence encodes CASSARESGLSSYEQYF. The chain recombines TRBV9 with TRBJ2-7, with D possibly TRBD2 on 5 matching bases. The ends were cut back, 3 bases at V and 0 bases at J, with 19 bases in the middle. This CDR3 has 17 amino acids. From germline, CDR1 is SGDLS and CDR2 YYNGEE.

The table lists this clonotype with many counts. The chain recombines TRBV3-1 with TRBJ2-4; D unresolved. Germline loops: CDR1 LGHDT, CDR2 YNNKEL (reference sequence). This CDR3 region has 15 residues. Trimming removed 1 base at V and 7 bases at J, with 14 bases between. CDR3 residues: CASSQGTGPRNIQYF. The CDR3 DNA is TGTGCCAGCAGCCAAGGTACCGGACCCCGGAACATTCAGTACTTC.

This clonotype has only a few counts. J is TRBJ2-1 and V is TRBV7-9; 10 nucleotides align to TRBD2. Germline-derived CDR1 and CDR2 are SEHNR and FQNEAQ (reference sequence). V lost 5 bases to trimming and J lost 6 bases; unmatched junction nucleotides: 13. The CDR3 runs 17 residues. CDR3 in DNA: TGTGCCAGCAGCCCGGTAGCGGGGGGCCCCGTAGTCAATGAGCAGTTCTTC. Its translation: CASSPVAGGPVVNEQFF.

This clonotype was counted many times. The chain carries TRBV12-5 and TRBJ2-3; 10 nucleotides align to TRBD1. The CDR3 has 13 residues. Germline CDR1 is LGHNT and CDR2 is FRNRAP. The J segment lost 7 bases and the V segment lost 7 bases, leaving 5 bases of the junction unmatched. CDR3 DNA sequence: TGTGCTAGTGCCGGGACAGGGGTTTATACGCAGTATTTT. It codes for CASAGTGVYTQYF.

V usage is TRBV20-1 and J usage is TRBJ1-4, with D possibly matching TRBD1 (5 bases). From germline, CDR1 is DFQATT and CDR2 SNEGSKA (reference sequence). Trimming pared 6 bases from V and 4 bases from J, leaving 24 bases between. CDR3 length: 17 amino acids. The CDR3: CSAPRWPGRLGNEKLFF. In nucleotides, the CDR3 is TGCAGTGCCCCTCGATGGCCAGGGCGGTTAGGTAATGAAAAACTGTTTTTT.

A few counts support this clonotype. V is TRBV27 and J is TRBJ1-2; 8 bases map to TRBD1. V dropped 2 bases and J dropped 8; count of bases not matched to a gene: 7. The germline gives CDR1 MNHEY, CDR2 SMNVEV (reference sequence). The CDR3 has 14 amino acids. The CDR3 DNA sequence: TGTGCCAGCAGTTTAGGGGCAGGGGGCAAAGGCTACACCTTC. Its translation: CASSLGAGGKGYTF.

This clonotype has only a few counts. The J gene is TRBJ1-2, the V gene TRBV2, with D perhaps TRBD1 (6 bases). The CDR3 has 15 residues. V lost 6 bases, J lost 4 bases, and 18 bases lay in between. Germline V gene sequence: CDR1 SNHLY, CDR2 FYNNEI. The CDR3 loop is CASRTPQGRGYGYTF. DNA of the CDR3: TGTGCCAGCAGGACCCCCCAGGGGCGCGGCTATGGCTACACCTTC.